This is a list of T cell receptor beta chains from one sample in a study of blood T cell repertoires in COVID-19. Here immunoSEQ multiplex PCR was the method, and the copy in TCRdb shows in-frame clones only, minus some. The sample lists tens of thousands of clones, about 79% occurring once. The sample comprised peripheral blood. The source of these receptors is a woman aged 45-65 years with acute or convalescent COVID-19. Each CDR3 is given with its conserved first and last residue. Fields, in order: D gene, J gene, clone size, V gene, CDR3 length, CDR3 protein, CDR3 DNA. D genes are given only for firm matches. Some rows have no size entry. The others give once, few or many, or a class for an expanded clone.

>TRBD1|TRBJ1-2|-|TRBV2|15
CASSYSGTGVDGYTF
TGTGCCAGCAGTTATTCCGGGACAGGGGTAGATGGCTACACCTTC
>-|TRBJ1-1|-|TRBV6-5|13
CASSYTGQKEAFF
TGTGCCAGCAGTTACACGGGACAAAAGGAAGCTTTCTTT
>TRBD1|TRBJ2-7|once|TRBV11-2|14
CASSLEGGRYEQYF
TGTGCCAGCAGCTTAGAAGGGGGCAGGTACGAGCAGTACTTC
>-|TRBJ1-1|few|TRBV28|14
CASSLGMKGTEAFF
TGTGCCAGCAGTCTCGGGATGAAAGGCACTGAAGCTTTCTTT
>TRBD1|TRBJ2-7|once|TRBV19|15
CASGKRQGAPGEQYF
TGTGCCAGTGGGAAGCGACAGGGGGCTCCTGGGGAGCAGTACTTC
>-|TRBJ1-2|few|TRBV5-6|12
CASSSGDYGYTF
TGTGCCAGCAGTTCCGGGGACTATGGCTACACCTTC
>-|TRBJ1-5|few|TRBV12-3/TRBV12-4|13
CASSQYSNQPQHF
TGTGCCAGCAGTCAGTATAGCAATCAGCCCCAGCATTTT
>-|TRBJ2-6|-|TRBV2|14
CASSRGNGANVLTF
TGTGCCAGCAGTCGGGGAAATGGGGCCAACGTCCTGACTTTC
>-|TRBJ1-2|-|TRBV2|13
CASSGSWGEGYTF
TGTGCCAGCAGTGGTTCTTGGGGGGAAGGCTACACCTTC
>TRBD2|TRBJ2-5|-|TRBV3-1/TRBV3-2|15
CASSLSWGGQETQYF
TGTGCCAGCAGCCTAAGCTGGGGGGGCCAAGAGACCCAGTACTTC
>-|TRBJ1-4|-|TRBV18|16
CASSQTGVGANEKLFF
TGTGCCAGCTCACAGACAGGAGTCGGGGCTAATGAAAAACTGTTTTTT
>-|TRBJ1-1|-|TRBV27|14
CASSLWNGEVEAFF
TGTGCCAGCAGTTTATGGAACGGGGAAGTTGAAGCTTTCTTT
>-|TRBJ1-1|-|TRBV6-5|13
CASRPDYRTEAFF
TGTGCCAGCAGGCCCGATTACCGGACTGAAGCTTTCTTT
>-|TRBJ1-6|-|TRBV7-2|17
CASSLKGPSSYNSPLHF
TGTGCCAGCAGCTTGAAGGGGCCGAGCTCCTATAATTCACCCCTCCACTTT
>-|TRBJ1-5|-|TRBV9|14
CASSVDGAGQPQHF
TGTGCCAGCAGCGTTGACGGTGCGGGACAGCCCCAGCATTTT
>-|TRBJ1-2|once|TRBV5-4|13
CASSATGSPYYTF
TGTGCCAGCAGCGCTACAGGGTCCCCCTATTACACCTTC
>-|TRBJ1-6|-|TRBV14|15
CASSQEQGYNSPLHF
TGTGCCAGCAGCCAAGAACAGGGCTATAATTCACCCCTCCACTTT
>-|TRBJ1-2|-|TRBV30|13
CAWSPTVNGGYTF
TGTGCCTGGAGTCCGACAGTGAACGGTGGCTACACCTTC
>TRBD2|TRBJ2-6|-|TRBV7-2|16
CASSSRGGGGANVLTF
TGTGCCAGCAGCTCCCGCGGGGGTGGCGGGGCCAACGTCCTGACTTTC
>TRBD1|TRBJ2-7|-|TRBV12-3/TRBV12-4|12
CASSFFGQGQYF
TGTGCCAGCAGTTTTTTCGGACAGGGGCAGTACTTC
>-|TRBJ2-5|-|TRBV12-3/TRBV12-4|13
CASSFFEGETQYF
TGTGCCAGCAGTTTTTTCGAGGGTGAGACCCAGTACTTC
>-|TRBJ1-3|-|TRBV7-9|17
CASSLRPDTSSGNTIYF
TGTGCCAGCAGCTTAAGACCAGACACGAGCTCTGGAAACACCATATATTTT
>TRBD1|TRBJ1-3|-|TRBV6-5|15
CASSYQGAGGNTIYF
TGTGCCAGCAGTTACCAGGGGGCTGGTGGAAACACCATATATTTT
>-|TRBJ1-5|few|TRBV5-1|18
CASSVGPPGKAASQPQHF
TGCGCCAGCAGCGTTGGGCCTCCCGGAAAGGCCGCCAGCCAGCCCCAGCATTTT
>-|TRBJ1-2|-|TRBV28|13
CASSSGVWYGYTF
TGTGCCAGCAGTTCGGGGGTTTGGTATGGCTACACCTTC
>-|TRBJ1-4|-|TRBV7-9|13
CASGRPTGEKLFF
TGTGCCAGCGGGCGTCCCACCGGCGAAAAACTGTTTTTT
>TRBD1|TRBJ2-7|-|TRBV28|15
CASSSLGTDSYEQYF
TGTGCCAGCAGTTCTCTGGGGACAGATTCCTACGAGCAGTACTTC